This T cell receptor beta chain was observed in a study of T cell repertoires in cytomegalovirus infection. TCRdb reprocessed the reads via MiXCR and lists one record per CDR3 protein. The table lists some 800,000 distinct CDR3 sequences, 32% of them singletons. The CDR3 loop spans 14 amino acids. The V end lost 1 base, the J end lost 4 bases, and 10 bases lay between the germline ends. Looked up from germline, CDR1 is SGHTA and CDR2 is FQGNSA. This clonotype was observed a handful of times. Antigen specificity is unknown. This chain connects TRBV7-2 to TRBJ1-1, with D uncertain. The source material was cultured CD8+ T cells from PBMCs, sampled from culture after CMV antigen stimulation. The receptor was derived from a human donor in good health (CMV status not recorded). Some clones in this sample may be carry-over from other donors' samples. The CDR3 reads CASSLGSGLTEAFF. CDR3 DNA: TGTGCCAGCAGCTTAGGGTCAGGTCTCACTGAAGCTTTCTTT.